This TCR beta chain was documented in a study of blood T cell repertoires in COVID-19. Study context: Whether acute or convalescent, the COVID-19 samples came from the United States, Italy and Spain. Sample material is recorded as cDNA or gDNA derived from T cells, B-cell-depleted T cells, or PBMCs.

In the original workflow: The assay estimated nucleated cells by amplifying reference gene primers. The table came from immunoSEQ multiplex PCR; TCRdb's copy has only in-frame clones and leaves some out. From that table come the V and J calls and clone size; the DNA was used to work out D and trimming. The sample yields roughly 63,000 clones, about 90% seen once. The CDR3 is 19 amino acids. Germline CDR1 is SGHDT and CDR2 is YYEEEE. Trimming removed 3 bases from V and 1 base from J, with 20 bases in between. The specimen was peripheral blood. This receptor was identified in a woman aged 50 to 60 with active or convalescent COVID-19. The V gene is TRBV5-6, the J gene TRBJ1-6; D is perhaps TRBD1 (6 bases). CDR3 residues: CASSWNRAGVRSYNSPLHF. CDR3 DNA: TGTGCCAGCAGCTGGAACAGGGCCGGTGTAAGGTCCTATAATTCACCCCTCCACTTT.